This T cell receptor (beta chain) was sequenced during a study of CD8+CD57+ T cells in acquired aplastic anemia (dated by TCRdb to the late 2010s). Broadly, across the study: A mean of around 3 ug of DNA, ranging from roughly 0.2 to 27.4 ug, was extracted from sorted CD4+ and CD8+ cells. CD8+CD57+ expansion was defined as a frequency above the mean frequency observed in healthy subjects.

Broader findings and caveats from the paper: No significant difference in CD8+ Simpson's diversity was found between patients and healthy controls (P=0.060). Although 25 to 30 CD8+ CDR3 sequences were shared by patients and controls, these sequences appeared highly expressed in patients and within the immunodominant clones of patients.

On this clonotype itself: Its binding antigen is unknown. Qualities for individual bases were not recorded, and no much larger clone is one base off.

Expansion of CD8+CD57+ cells had been shown by flow cytometry in the patients chosen for sequencing. All patients had severe acquired aplastic anemia diagnosed by International Study of Aplastic Anemia and Agranulocytosis and Camitta criteria. At the time blood was sampled, none of the patients had received any therapy. TCR repertoires of sorted CD4+ and CD8+ blood T cells from severe aplastic anemia patients and healthy subjects were deep-sequenced in the study. Patients were enrolled under clinicaltrials.gov protocols 00001620, 01623167, 00001397, 00071045, 00081523 and 00961064 in the USA. Ficoll-Paque density gradient centrifugation was used to isolate peripheral blood mononuclear cells. Before DNA extraction, CD4+ and CD8+ T cells were sorted by FACS or by magnetic beads. CDR1 and CDR2 are drawn from the germline V gene: SQVTM, ANQGSEA. Here V drops 4 bases and J drops 3 bases, and the junction holds 3 bases not matched to any gene. Its CDR3 holds 13 amino acids, cysteine through phenylalanine. Of all the DNA, just the CDR3 is kept, 39 bases in frame from base 1.

Genomic DNA was used as template for profiling of TCR beta VDJ combinations and CDR3 sequences. An Illumina HiSeq 2000 was used for TCR repertoire sequencing. Per the authors' processing: TRBV/TRBJ rearrangement plots, CDR3 size and DJ length profiles, and Simpson's diversity index were used to evaluate the repertoires. The most abundant DNA sequence in the deep sequencing data was taken as the immunodominant clone. CDR3 amino acid sequences were screened for sharing across subjects and were compared with published repertoires and the VDJdb database. The public reads were reanalyzed by TCRdb: fastp trimming at Q25, MiXCR alignment, in-frame beta chains only. Merged by CDR3 protein, the rows form single entries marked with the most common genes and DNA. TCRdb's processing, not the authors', yielded these V and J calls. For this sample there are approximately 170,000 distinct CDR3 sequences; roughly half appear just once. The top ten clonotypes cover around 3.2% of the sample.

This clonotype originated in a human donor with aplastic anemia. The chain is encoded by TRBV29-1 joined to TRBJ1-5, and 7 junctional nucleotides match TRBD1. Sequencing was done on a sample of sorted CD4+, CD8+, or CD8+CD57+ T cells (not recorded which) from PBMCs. The encoded CDR3 is CSVGGGSNQPQHF. The nucleotide sequence is TGCAGCGTTGGAGGGGGCTCCAATCAGCCCCAGCATTTT.